The TCR beta chain described here comes from a study of shared T cell receptors in the human thymus. Clones were read by immunoSEQ multiplex PCR, and TCRdb kept only the in-frame ones, dropping some. The repertoire holds hundreds of thousands of clones, with over 90% as singletons. Deletions cut 6 bases from V and 3 bases from J, with 16 bases between. This CDR3 is built from 15 residues. The V gene's germline CDR1 is SGHKS and CDR2 YYEKEE (reference sequence). The sequence came from a human donor. V usage is TRBV5-5 and J usage is TRBJ2-1; D not resolved. Input material: thymocytes. CDR3 sequence: CASIPFGPNYNEQFF. The CDR3 DNA follows: TGTGCCAGCATCCCTTTTGGGCCGAACTACAATGAGCAGTTCTTC.